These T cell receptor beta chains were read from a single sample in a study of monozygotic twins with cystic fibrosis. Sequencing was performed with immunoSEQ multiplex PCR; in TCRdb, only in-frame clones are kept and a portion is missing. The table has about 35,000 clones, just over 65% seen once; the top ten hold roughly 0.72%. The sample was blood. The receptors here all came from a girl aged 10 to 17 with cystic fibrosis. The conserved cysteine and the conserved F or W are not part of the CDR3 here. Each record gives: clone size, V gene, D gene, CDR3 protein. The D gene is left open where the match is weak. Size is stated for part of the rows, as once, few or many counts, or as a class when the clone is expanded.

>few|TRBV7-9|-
ASSYPGVMGEKLF
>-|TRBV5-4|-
ASGRATDTQY
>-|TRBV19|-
ASRRDAGELF
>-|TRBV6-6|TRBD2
ASKGLAVHYEQY
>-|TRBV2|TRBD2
ASRRAAGTSGTPSYEQY
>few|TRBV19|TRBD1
ASSYDRVSYNEQF
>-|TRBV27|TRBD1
ASSPGTGSYNEQF
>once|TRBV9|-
ASSPVQANYGYT
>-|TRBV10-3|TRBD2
AISRLAGPPSSYEQY
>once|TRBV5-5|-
ASSAGMTADGASYNEQF
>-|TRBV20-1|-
SASGLAEQY
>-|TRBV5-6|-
ASSVTKGIYNEQF
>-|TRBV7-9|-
ASSPPGSSYEQY
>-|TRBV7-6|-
ASSLGGRNTEAF
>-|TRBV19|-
ASRGTVGNYGYT
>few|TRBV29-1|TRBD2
SVRTSGRPYEQY
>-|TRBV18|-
ASSPPGPSNTEAF
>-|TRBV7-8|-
ASSPREETQY
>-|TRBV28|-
ASLTRGALNTEAF
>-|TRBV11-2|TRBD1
ASSLDRDRAKETQY
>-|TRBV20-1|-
SASIQETQY
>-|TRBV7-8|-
ASSLGTQGGIADTQY
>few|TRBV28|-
ASSPDPGAGNTEAF
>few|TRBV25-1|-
ASSRIGGGRDTQY
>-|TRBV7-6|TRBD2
ASSLAGGLAVGDTQY
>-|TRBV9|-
ASSVAWLGAYNEQF
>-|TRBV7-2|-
ASSLSLPPGELF
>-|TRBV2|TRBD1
ATPMRQGAATGELF
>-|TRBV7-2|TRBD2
ASTKRERGTDTQY